The 13 T cell receptor beta chains given below trace back to one sample, sequenced in a study of shared clonotypes between healthy human individuals. Only in-frame clones appear in the TCRdb table, and some are missing; sequencing was by immunoSEQ multiplex PCR. The sample holds fewer than 400,000 clones; around two thirds are singletons and the top ten take under 13%. The sequencing input was memory CD4+ T cells sorted from blood. Subset given: CD45RA-negative fraction. The receptors were gathered from a man younger than 40 in good health.

The chain joins TRBV5-1 to TRBJ2-3; no clear D gene. This CDR3 has 16 residues. The V gene lost 0 bases and the J gene lost 0 bases, with 11 bases spanning the gap. The germline gives CDR1 SGHRS, CDR2 YFSETQ. The CDR3 nucleotides read TGCGCCAGCAGCTTGGTGGGCCAAGAGAGCACAGATACGCAGTATTTT. It translates to CASSLVGQESTDTQYF.

This clone was seen at least ten times. CDR3: CASAISESQPQHF. The CDR3 region has the DNA TGTGCCAGCGCCATCAGTGAGAGTCAGCCCCAGCATTTT. The chain uses TRBV10-3 and TRBJ1-5; D is undetermined. The CDR3 consists of 13 residues. The V gene's germline CDR1 is ENHRY and CDR2 SYGVKD. Trimming left V 10 bases short and J 6 bases short, with 16 bases between.

The rearrangement uses TRBV5-1 and TRBJ2-5, with D perhaps assigned TRBD1 or TRBD2 (5 bases each). Germline assignment: CDR1 SGHRS and CDR2 YFSETQ. V lost 0 bases and J 3 bases, leaving 12 bases between the germline ends. CDR3 length equals 15 residues. CDR3 in amino acids: CASSLAGTEEETQYF. CDR3 sequence (DNA): TGCGCCAGCAGCTTGGCGGGGACGGAGGAAGAGACCCAGTACTTC.

The chain joins TRBV10-1 to TRBJ2-7; 7 bases fit TRBD1. The CDR3 totals 15 residues. Germline CDR1 reads WNHNN; CDR2 reads SYGVQD (reference sequence). Trimming at V came to 2 bases and at J to 2 bases, leaving 6 bases not matched to a gene. The CDR3 bases are TGCGCCAGCAGTGAGCAGAAGGGGGCCACCTACGAGCAGTACTTC. The encoded protein is CASSEQKGATYEQYF.

The table lists this clone with many counts. The chain carries TRBV2 and TRBJ2-1; D is ambiguous. The germline V gene encodes CDR1 SNHLY and CDR2 FYNNEI. This CDR3 is 10 amino acids long. Between the trimmed V and J ends, which lost 8 bases and 11 bases, there was a span of 10 bases. CDR3 DNA sequence: TGTGCCAGCGGCGGAACCCAGCAGTTCTTC. This encodes CASGGTQQFF.

The chain is built from TRBV7-8 and TRBJ2-7; the match to TRBD2 covers 12 bases. The V segment lost 3 bases and the J segment 7 bases; nucleotides outside the gene matches: 7. Germline V gene sequence: CDR1 SGHVS, CDR2 FQNEAQ. The CDR3 is 15 residues long. Here the CDR3 reads CASSLRTSGVVEQYF. In DNA, the CDR3 is TGTGCCAGCAGCTTGCGGACTAGCGGGGTAGTTGAGCAGTACTTC.

This rearrangement joins TRBV11-2 to TRBJ1-3; D is ambiguous. CDR1 is SGHAT and CDR2 is FQNNGV in the germline V gene. The CDR3 sequence is 13 residues long. The ends were cut back, 4 bases at V and 4 bases at J, with 8 bases in the middle. In DNA form, the CDR3 reads TGTGCCAGCAGCTCCCCGAGGGGAAACACCATATATTTT. Residues: CASSSPRGNTIYF. The variable domain in full, with the rest retrieved from reference TRBV11-2 and TRBJ1-3, is EAGVAQSPRYKIIEKRQSVAFWCNPISGHATLYWYQQILGQGPKLLIQFQNNGVVDDSQLPKDRFSAERLKGVDSTLKIQPAKLEDSAVYLCASSSPRGNTIYFGEGSWLTVV.

J is TRBJ2-1 and V is TRBV11-2; D not certain. The CDR3 runs to 14 residues. Looked up from germline, CDR1 is SGHAT and CDR2 is FQNNGV. V shed 3 bases and J shed 4 bases, with 10 bases lying between them. The CDR3 nucleotides read TGTGCCAGCAGCTTGTTGGACCTATACAATGAGCAGTTCTTC. Encoded protein: CASSLLDLYNEQFF.

A word on this clone: This CDR3 is also generated by other DNA sequences in the sample. V usage is TRBV30 and J usage is TRBJ2-5; TRBD1 is a possible D gene (6 bases). CDR1 and CDR2 (germline): GTSNPN, SVGIG (reference sequence). Trimming left V 0 bases short and J 5 bases short, with 10 bases between. The CDR3 has 13 amino acids. The CDR3 DNA is TGTGCCTGGAGTGTGCAGGGGCTGGAGACCCAGTACTTC. Translation gives CAWSVQGLETQYF.

The chain recombines TRBV9 with TRBJ2-3; 10 nucleotides agree with TRBD2. CDR1 and CDR2 (germline): SGDLS, YYNGEE. The CDR3 runs 15 residues. With V trimmed by 6 bases and J by 4 bases, 8 bases remained unmatched. Here the CDR3 DNA reads TGTGCCAGCAACCCTAGCGGGAGAGGGTCAGATACGCAGTATTTT. Its protein product is CASNPSGRGSDTQYF.

This sequence joins TRBV7-2 and TRBJ1-4, with no clear D. Trimming shortened V by 1 base and J by 11 bases, and 17 bases separated the two germline ends. CDR1 is SGHTA, CDR2 FQGNSA, per germline. The CDR3 loop spans 15 amino acids. As DNA, the CDR3 is TGTGCCAGCAGCTTAGATGGGAGGGAACGAGGGAAACTGTTTTTT. Its protein is CASSLDGRERGKLFF.

This clone was picked up one time. The chain recombines TRBV28 with TRBJ2-7; a possible D gene is TRBD1 (5 bases). This CDR3 region has 12 residues. CDR1 and CDR2 from the germline V gene are MDHEN and SYDVKM. Trimming shortened V by 8 bases and J by 3 bases, and 11 bases separated the two germline ends. The CDR3 loop reads CASGASDYEQYF. The CDR3 coding sequence is TGTGCCAGCGGGGCGTCAGACTACGAGCAGTACTTC.

V is TRBV6-1 and J is TRBJ1-4, with D perhaps TRBD1 (6 bases). V shed 2 bases and J shed 4 bases, with 14 bases lying between them. CDR3 length equals 16 residues. The V gene's germline CDR1 is MNHNS and CDR2 SASEGT. The CDR3 sequence is CASSELRTVINEKLFF. The CDR3 DNA is TGTGCCAGCAGTGAACTAAGGACAGTGATTAATGAAAAACTGTTTTTT.